Each of the 6 T cell receptor beta chains below was sequenced from the same sample in a study of identifying expanded T cells in peripheral blood. Data came from immunoSEQ multiplex PCR; TCRdb stores just in-frame clones and leaves some out. Among 70,000 to 100,000 clones, approximately 91% were seen once, and the ten largest hold about 3.9%. The specimen was blood. Every receptor here comes from a person aged 18 to 75 in good health.

As DNA, the CDR3 is TGTGCCAGCACCCCGTGGGACCCGACGGATAGCTCCTATAATTCACCCCTCCACTTT. It specifies CASTPWDPTDSSYNSPLHF. The gene calls are TRBV28 and TRBJ1-6, with D perhaps TRBD1 (5 bases). CDR1 and CDR2 from the germline V gene are MDHEN and SYDVKM. CDR3 size: 19 residues. The ends were cut back, 7 bases at V and 0 bases at J, with 22 bases in the middle.

V gene TRBV21-1 combines with J gene TRBJ2-1. TRBV21-1 constitutes a pseudogene. The CDR3 has 15 amino acids. The CDR3 bases are TGTGCCAGCAGCTCTATGGGAACTTCCCACAATGAGCAGTTCTTC. Encoded protein: CASSSMGTSHNEQFF.

The chain has TRBV21-1 and TRBJ2-7. TRBV21-1 is classified as a pseudogene. The CDR3 loop spans 13 amino acids. CDR3 DNA: TGTGCCAGCAGCAAAGCGGGACGTGGCGAGCAGTACTTC. This encodes CASSKAGRGEQYF.

This clone was counted once. J is TRBJ2-3 and V is TRBV25-1; 8 positions agree with TRBD1. The CDR3 runs 14 residues. Germline-derived CDR1 and CDR2 are MGHDK and SYGVNS. V gave up 6 bases and J gave up 6 bases; unmatched junction bases: 8. CDR3 nucleotides: TGTGCCAGCAGCGATGACCAGGGGGCGGATACGCAGTATTTT. Translating gives CASSDDQGADTQYF.

The chain carries TRBV30 and TRBJ1-1; 9 nucleotides align to TRBD1. Germline CDR1 is GTSNPN and CDR2 is SVGIG (reference sequence). This CDR3 comprises 15 residues. J was trimmed by 4 bases and V by 0 bases; bases with no gene match: 6. CDR3 DNA: TGTGCCTGGAGTGTACAGGGGGCCTATGGCACTGAAGCTTTCTTT. It is translated as CAWSVQGAYGTEAFF.

The chain links TRBV19 to TRBJ1-1; 8 bases are a match to TRBD1. Trimming took 7 bases from V and 8 from J; bases not matched to a gene: 12. Germline CDR1 and CDR2: LNHDA and SQIVND (reference sequence). The CDR3 has 14 residues. As DNA, the CDR3 is TGTGCCAGTAAAAGGGGGGGACAGGACCTCGAAGCTTTCTTT. Its translation is CASKRGGQDLEAFF.